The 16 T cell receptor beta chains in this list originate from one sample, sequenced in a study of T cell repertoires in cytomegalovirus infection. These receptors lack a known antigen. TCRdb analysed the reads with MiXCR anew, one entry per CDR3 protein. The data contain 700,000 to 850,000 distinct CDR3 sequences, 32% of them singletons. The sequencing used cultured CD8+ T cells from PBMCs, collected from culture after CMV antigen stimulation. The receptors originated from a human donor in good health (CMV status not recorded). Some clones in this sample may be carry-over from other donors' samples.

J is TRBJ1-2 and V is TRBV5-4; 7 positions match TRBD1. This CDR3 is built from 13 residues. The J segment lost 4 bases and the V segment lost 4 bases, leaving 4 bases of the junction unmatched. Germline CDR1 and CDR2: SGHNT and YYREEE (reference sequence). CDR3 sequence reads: CASSPDRAYGYTF. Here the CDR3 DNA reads TGTGCCAGCAGCCCAGACAGGGCCTATGGCTACACCTTC.

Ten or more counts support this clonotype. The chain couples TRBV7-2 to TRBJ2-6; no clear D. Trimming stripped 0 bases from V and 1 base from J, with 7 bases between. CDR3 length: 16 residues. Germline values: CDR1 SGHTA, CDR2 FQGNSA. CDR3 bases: TGTGCCAGCAGCTTAGCATGGGTATCTGGGGCCAACGTCCTGACTTTC. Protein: CASSLAWVSGANVLTF.

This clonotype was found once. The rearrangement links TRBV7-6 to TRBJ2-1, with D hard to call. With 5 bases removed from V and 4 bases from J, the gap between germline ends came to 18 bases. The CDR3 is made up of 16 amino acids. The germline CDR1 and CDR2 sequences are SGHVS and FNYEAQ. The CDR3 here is CASSQNVWLTYNEQFF. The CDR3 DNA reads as TGTGCCAGCAGCCAGAATGTGTGGCTAACGTACAATGAGCAGTTCTTC.

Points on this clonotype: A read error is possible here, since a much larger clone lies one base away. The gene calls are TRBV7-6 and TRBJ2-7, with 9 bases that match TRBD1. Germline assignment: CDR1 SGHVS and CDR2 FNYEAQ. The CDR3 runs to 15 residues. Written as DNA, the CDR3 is TGTGTCAGCAGCTTAGCCTGGGGGACAGGGAACGAGCAGTACTTC. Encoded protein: CVSSLAWGTGNEQYF.

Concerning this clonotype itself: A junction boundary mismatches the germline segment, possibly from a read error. The CDR3 DNA is TGTGCCAACAGCCAAGAATCCCGACTAGCGGGGGAGTCCCTATCCTACGAGCAGTACTTC. Its protein product is CANSQESRLAGESLSYEQYF. The chain has TRBV4-2 and TRBJ2-7; the match to TRBD2 covers 12 bases. This CDR3 region has 20 residues. Germline CDR1 reads LGHNA; CDR2 reads YNFKEQ.

CDR3 nucleotide sequence: TGTGCCAGCAGCACGGTTTACCAAGAGACCCAGTACTTC. Protein sequence: CASSTVYQETQYF. The J gene is TRBJ2-5, the V gene TRBV7-1; the D is unclear. TRBV7-1 is an open reading frame whose function is uncertain. Trimming cost V 5 bases and J 0 bases, with 7 bases left between them. This CDR3 has 13 amino acids.

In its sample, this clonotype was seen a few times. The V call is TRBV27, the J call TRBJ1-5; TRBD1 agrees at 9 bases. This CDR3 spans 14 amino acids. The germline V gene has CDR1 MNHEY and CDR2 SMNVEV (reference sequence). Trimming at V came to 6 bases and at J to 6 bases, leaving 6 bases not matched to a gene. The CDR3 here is CASSTTGGGQPQHF. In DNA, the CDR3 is TGTGCCAGCAGCACGACAGGGGGAGGTCAGCCCCAGCATTTT.

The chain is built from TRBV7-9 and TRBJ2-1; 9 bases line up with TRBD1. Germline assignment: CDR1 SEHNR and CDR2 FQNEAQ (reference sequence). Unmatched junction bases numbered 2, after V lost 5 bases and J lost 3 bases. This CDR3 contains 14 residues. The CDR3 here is CASSRDRVYNEQFF. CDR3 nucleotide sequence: TGTGCCAGCAGCCGGGACAGGGTCTACAATGAGCAGTTCTTC.

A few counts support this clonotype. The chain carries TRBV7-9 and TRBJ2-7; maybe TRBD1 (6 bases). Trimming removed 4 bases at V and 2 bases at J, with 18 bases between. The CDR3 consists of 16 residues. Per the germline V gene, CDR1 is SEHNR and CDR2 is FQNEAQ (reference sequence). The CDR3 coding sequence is TGTGCCAGCAGCTCCTCTCAAGGTAGGGGGACCTACGAGCAGTACGTC. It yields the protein CASSSSQGRGTYEQYV.

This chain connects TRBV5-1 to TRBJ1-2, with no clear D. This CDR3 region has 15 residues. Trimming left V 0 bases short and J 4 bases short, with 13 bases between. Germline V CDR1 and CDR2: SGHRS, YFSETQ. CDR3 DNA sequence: TGCGCCAGCAGCTTGGATTGGTCGACGACCTATGGCTACACCTTC. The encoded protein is CASSLDWSTTYGYTF.

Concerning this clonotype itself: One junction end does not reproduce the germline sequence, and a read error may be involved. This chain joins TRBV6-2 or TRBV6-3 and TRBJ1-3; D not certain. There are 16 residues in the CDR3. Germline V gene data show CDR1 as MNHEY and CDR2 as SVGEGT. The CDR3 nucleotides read TGTGTCAGCAGCCTCGGAGGCCAGACGTTTCGAAACACCATATATTTT. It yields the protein CVSSLGGQTFRNTIYF.

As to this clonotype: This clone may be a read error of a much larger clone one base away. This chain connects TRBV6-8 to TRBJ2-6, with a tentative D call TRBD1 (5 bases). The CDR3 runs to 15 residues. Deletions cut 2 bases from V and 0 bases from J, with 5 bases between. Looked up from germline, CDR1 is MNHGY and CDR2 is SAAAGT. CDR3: CASSYGASGANVLTF. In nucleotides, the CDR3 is TGTGCCAGCAGTTACGGGGCCTCTGGGGCCAACGTCCTGACTTTC.

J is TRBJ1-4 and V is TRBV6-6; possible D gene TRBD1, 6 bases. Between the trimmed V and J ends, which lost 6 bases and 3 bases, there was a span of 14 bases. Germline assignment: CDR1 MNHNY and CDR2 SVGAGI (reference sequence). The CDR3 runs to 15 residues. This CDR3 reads CASSKRTASNEKLFF. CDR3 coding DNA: TGTGCCAGCAGCAAACGGACAGCATCTAATGAAAAACTGTTTTTT.

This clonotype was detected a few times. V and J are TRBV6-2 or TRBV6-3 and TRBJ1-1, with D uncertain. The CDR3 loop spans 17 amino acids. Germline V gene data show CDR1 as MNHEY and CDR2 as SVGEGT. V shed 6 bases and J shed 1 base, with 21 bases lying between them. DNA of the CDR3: TGTGCCAGCAGCCAAATGACCCCACTGGGAGGGAACACTGAAGCTTTCTTT. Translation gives CASSQMTPLGGNTEAFF.

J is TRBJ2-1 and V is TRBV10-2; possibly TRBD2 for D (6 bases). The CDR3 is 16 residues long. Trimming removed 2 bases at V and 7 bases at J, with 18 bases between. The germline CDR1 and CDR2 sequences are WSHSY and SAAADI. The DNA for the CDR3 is TGCGCCAGCAGTGAGCCCCCGAGGTGGGCGGGAAATGAGCAGTTCTTC. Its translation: CASSEPPRWAGNEQFF.

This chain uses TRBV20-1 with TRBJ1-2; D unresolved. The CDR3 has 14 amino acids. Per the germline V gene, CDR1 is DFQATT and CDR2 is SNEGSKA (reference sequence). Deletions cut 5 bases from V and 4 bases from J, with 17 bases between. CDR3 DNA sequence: TGCAGTGCTTCTCAAAACCGGGTCATCTATGGCTACACCTTC. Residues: CSASQNRVIYGYTF.